The rows below give T cell receptor beta chains drawn from one sample of a study of blood T cells in healthy people across ages. TCRdb re-called the 5' RACE reads with MiXCR, one entry per CDR3 protein. The data show 790,000 or so distinct CDR3 sequences, about 46% seen once. Specimen: blood. Receptors were obtained from a man at least 80 years old in good health. The CDR3 runs from the conserved cysteine through the conserved F or W. The D gene is left open where the match is weak. For some rows the clone size is stated as once, few or many, or as a class when expanded; others skip it.

abundance: .
j_gene: TRBJ2-5
d_gene: .
v_gene: TRBV5-1
CDR3nt: TGCGCCAGCAGCAGAAGGCTCAGGATCCAAGAGACCCAGTACTTC
CDR3aa: CASSRRLRIQETQYF

abundance: many
j_gene: TRBJ2-4
d_gene: TRBD1
v_gene: TRBV7-2
CDR3nt: TGTGCCAGCAGCTTACGAAGTCAGGGGGATGCCATTCAGTACTTC
CDR3aa: CASSLRSQGDAIQYF

abundance: once
j_gene: TRBJ2-5
d_gene: .
v_gene: TRBV30
CDR3nt: TGTGCCTGGAGTGTAGGCAGATGGGAGACCCAGTACTTC
CDR3aa: CAWSVGRWETQYF

abundance: .
j_gene: TRBJ2-3
d_gene: .
v_gene: TRBV10-3
CDR3nt: TGTGCCATCAGTGAGGCAGGGGCTAATGGAGATACGCAGTATTTT
CDR3aa: CAISEAGANGDTQYF

abundance: .
j_gene: TRBJ2-3
d_gene: TRBD2
v_gene: TRBV4-3
CDR3nt: TGCGCCAGCAGCCAAGAAACAGCGGGAGGGCCGGGAGATACGCAGTATTTT
CDR3aa: CASSQETAGGPGDTQYF

abundance: .
j_gene: TRBJ2-3
d_gene: TRBD2
v_gene: TRBV29-1
CDR3nt: TGCAGCGTGGGACTAGCGGGAAGGGGGGGTTCGGCAGATACGCAGTATTTT
CDR3aa: CSVGLAGRGGSADTQYF

abundance: .
j_gene: TRBJ2-3
d_gene: .
v_gene: TRBV2
CDR3nt: TGTGCCAGCAGTGAAGCAATGGATACGCAGTATTTT
CDR3aa: CASSEAMDTQYF

abundance: .
j_gene: TRBJ1-6
d_gene: .
v_gene: TRBV18
CDR3nt: TGTGCCAGCTCACCGGACGGATCTAATAATTCACCCCTCCACTTT
CDR3aa: CASSPDGSNNSPLHF

abundance: .
j_gene: TRBJ2-2
d_gene: TRBD1
v_gene: TRBV9
CDR3nt: TGTGCCAGCAGCGTTGACAGGGCCAAGGCCGGGGAGCTGTTTTTT
CDR3aa: CASSVDRAKAGELFF

abundance: .
j_gene: TRBJ2-1
d_gene: TRBD2
v_gene: TRBV20-1
CDR3nt: TGCAGTGCTAGGGTAGCGGGAGGGCCCAATGAGCAGTTCTTC
CDR3aa: CSARVAGGPNEQFF

abundance: .
j_gene: TRBJ2-3
d_gene: TRBD2
v_gene: TRBV12-3/TRBV12-4
CDR3nt: TGTGCCACCGATAGCGGGTTCACAGATACGCAGTATTTT
CDR3aa: CATDSGFTDTQYF

abundance: few
j_gene: TRBJ2-1
d_gene: TRBD2
v_gene: TRBV20-1
CDR3nt: TGCAGTGCTAGAGGGACTAGCGGGAGGGCCAATGAGCAGTTCTTC
CDR3aa: CSARGTSGRANEQFF

abundance: few
j_gene: TRBJ1-6
d_gene: .
v_gene: TRBV29-1
CDR3nt: TGCAGCGTAGGGGACTTGTATTCACCCCTCCACTTT
CDR3aa: CSVGDLYSPLHF

abundance: once
j_gene: TRBJ2-5
d_gene: TRBD1
v_gene: TRBV20-1
CDR3nt: TGCAGTATCCCGACAGGGGAACAAGAGACCCAGTACTTC
CDR3aa: CSIPTGEQETQYF

abundance: .
j_gene: TRBJ2-2
d_gene: .
v_gene: TRBV29-1
CDR3nt: TGCAGCGTTAGGAGGTTGGGCACCGGGGAGCTGTTTTTT
CDR3aa: CSVRRLGTGELFF

abundance: many
j_gene: TRBJ2-1
d_gene: TRBD2
v_gene: TRBV7-3
CDR3nt: TGTGCCAGCAGCTTAACGACAGAGTACGAGCGGGGTGATCCTTACAATGAGCAGTTCTTC
CDR3aa: CASSLTTEYERGDPYNEQFF

abundance: .
j_gene: TRBJ2-3
d_gene: .
v_gene: TRBV6-1
CDR3nt: TGTGCCAGCAGTGCGACTAGAGTTACGCAGTATTTT
CDR3aa: CASSATRVTQYF

abundance: .
j_gene: TRBJ2-5
d_gene: .
v_gene: TRBV11-3
CDR3nt: TGTGCCAGCACCGGATGGACTACCCAAGAGACCCAGTACTTC
CDR3aa: CASTGWTTQETQYF

abundance: few
j_gene: TRBJ2-1
d_gene: .
v_gene: TRBV29-1
CDR3nt: TGCAGCGTTGAAGGGATGAATGAGCAGTTCTTC
CDR3aa: CSVEGMNEQFF

abundance: .
j_gene: TRBJ2-5
d_gene: .
v_gene: TRBV3-1
CDR3nt: TGTGCCAGCAGGTGGGGAGGAGAGACCCAGTACTTC
CDR3aa: CASRWGGETQYF

abundance: .
j_gene: TRBJ1-5
d_gene: .
v_gene: TRBV6-6
CDR3nt: TGTGCCAGCAGCCTTACTTGGCAGCCCCAGCATTTT
CDR3aa: CASSLTWQPQHF

abundance: many
j_gene: TRBJ2-3
d_gene: TRBD1
v_gene: TRBV20-1
CDR3nt: TGCAGTGCCCCGAGGACAGGGTTTGATACGCAGTATTTT
CDR3aa: CSAPRTGFDTQYF

abundance: .
j_gene: TRBJ2-5
d_gene: TRBD1
v_gene: TRBV20-1
CDR3nt: TGCAGTGCCCATAGGGGGACAGACACGTACCAAGAGACCCAGTACTTC
CDR3aa: CSAHRGTDTYQETQYF

abundance: .
j_gene: TRBJ2-7
d_gene: .
v_gene: TRBV5-1
CDR3nt: TGCGCCAGCAGGTGGGACACAACCTACGAGCAGTACTTC
CDR3aa: CASRWDTTYEQYF

abundance: .
j_gene: TRBJ2-1
d_gene: TRBD2
v_gene: TRBV2
CDR3nt: TGTGCCAGCAGTACGGATATAGCGGGGTACAATGAGCAGTTCTTC
CDR3aa: CASSTDIAGYNEQFF

abundance: .
j_gene: TRBJ2-2
d_gene: .
v_gene: TRBV29-1
CDR3nt: TGCAGCGTTGAACAAACTAGTGCCGGGGAGCTGTTTTTT
CDR3aa: CSVEQTSAGELFF

abundance: few
j_gene: TRBJ2-7
d_gene: TRBD2
v_gene: TRBV28
CDR3nt: TGTGCCAGCACCTACCCTGGACTAGTCAGGACTCAGTACTTC
CDR3aa: CASTYPGLVRTQYF

abundance: .
j_gene: TRBJ2-5
d_gene: TRBD2
v_gene: TRBV7-2
CDR3nt: TGTGCCAGCAGCTTGCCCGGGGGGGAATCGTGGACCCAGTACTTC
CDR3aa: CASSLPGGESWTQYF

abundance: many
j_gene: TRBJ2-5
d_gene: .
v_gene: TRBV18
CDR3nt: TGTGCCAGCTCACCACAGAGAGAGACCCAGTACTTC
CDR3aa: CASSPQRETQYF

abundance: .
j_gene: TRBJ2-7
d_gene: .
v_gene: TRBV7-2
CDR3nt: TGTGCCAGCAGTGACATAGCGGACCAGGACTACGAGCAGTACTTC
CDR3aa: CASSDIADQDYEQYF

abundance: .
j_gene: TRBJ2-3
d_gene: .
v_gene: TRBV21-1
CDR3nt: TGTGCCAGCGGAACCCCTCTCCGCCAGGGGAAAGAGGCAGATACGCAGTATTTT
CDR3aa: CASGTPLRQGKEADTQYF

abundance: few
j_gene: TRBJ1-1
d_gene: TRBD1
v_gene: TRBV7-9
CDR3nt: TGTGCCAGCAGCTTAGGTGGGACAGGGGGAACAGCTTTCTTT
CDR3aa: CASSLGGTGGTAFF

abundance: many
j_gene: TRBJ2-7
d_gene: .
v_gene: TRBV29-1
CDR3nt: TGCAGCGTTGAAGTCGACCGATATAGGCAGTACTTC
CDR3aa: CSVEVDRYRQYF

abundance: .
j_gene: TRBJ2-1
d_gene: TRBD2
v_gene: TRBV30
CDR3nt: TGTGCCTGGAGTGGACTAGCGGGAGGAGGCGAGCAGTTCTTC
CDR3aa: CAWSGLAGGGEQFF

abundance: .
j_gene: TRBJ1-1
d_gene: .
v_gene: TRBV5-4
CDR3nt: TGTGCCAGCCGGCTAGGGAACACTGAAGCTTTCTTT
CDR3aa: CASRLGNTEAFF

abundance: .
j_gene: TRBJ2-1
d_gene: .
v_gene: TRBV9
CDR3nt: TGTGCCAGCAAGCAGGGTGGAAGCTCCTACAATGAGCAGTTCTTC
CDR3aa: CASKQGGSSYNEQFF

abundance: few
j_gene: TRBJ2-5
d_gene: .
v_gene: TRBV6-5
CDR3nt: TGTGCCAGCAGTTATGAGTCCCGAGAGACCCAGTACTTC
CDR3aa: CASSYESRETQYF

abundance: .
j_gene: TRBJ2-1
d_gene: .
v_gene: TRBV9
CDR3nt: TGTGCCAGCAGCGTGAGGGGTATGGGTGAGCAGTTCTTC
CDR3aa: CASSVRGMGEQFF

abundance: .
j_gene: TRBJ2-5
d_gene: .
v_gene: TRBV5-4
CDR3nt: TGTGCCAGCAGCCCCTCGGGCAGGGCACAAGAGACCCAGTACTTC
CDR3aa: CASSPSGRAQETQYF

abundance: few
j_gene: TRBJ2-2
d_gene: .
v_gene: TRBV21-1
CDR3nt: TGTGCCAGCAGTCTGGGGGGGTCCGGGGAGCTGTTTTTT
CDR3aa: CASSLGGSGELFF

abundance: .
j_gene: TRBJ2-4
d_gene: TRBD2
v_gene: TRBV12-3/TRBV12-4
CDR3nt: TGTGCCAGCAGCACCGGGACTACATCCTACAAGCAGTACTTC
CDR3aa: CASSTGTTSYKQYF

abundance: .
j_gene: TRBJ2-7
d_gene: .
v_gene: TRBV12-3/TRBV12-4
CDR3nt: TGTGCCAGCAGCCCCGGCCTGGTCCCGGGGGAAACACTCTACGAGCAGTACTTC
CDR3aa: CASSPGLVPGETLYEQYF

abundance: .
j_gene: TRBJ1-5
d_gene: .
v_gene: TRBV29-1
CDR3nt: TGCAGCGTTGGGGCAGGGACGGGGAGTCAGCCCCAGCATTTT
CDR3aa: CSVGAGTGSQPQHF

abundance: .
j_gene: TRBJ1-4
d_gene: .
v_gene: TRBV4-2
CDR3nt: TGTGCCAGCAGCCAAGATCAAGGGGGAAAACTGTTTTTT
CDR3aa: CASSQDQGGKLFF

abundance: few
j_gene: TRBJ2-7
d_gene: .
v_gene: TRBV5-1
CDR3nt: TGCGCCAGCAGAACATCGGGATTAGGTCACGAGCAGTACTTC
CDR3aa: CASRTSGLGHEQYF

abundance: .
j_gene: TRBJ2-1
d_gene: .
v_gene: TRBV5-1
CDR3nt: TGCGCCAGCAGCTTGGAGTGGGAGTACCATGAGCAGTTCTTC
CDR3aa: CASSLEWEYHEQFF

abundance: many
j_gene: TRBJ2-7
d_gene: .
v_gene: TRBV10-3
CDR3nt: TGTGCCATCAGGGGGACGGAAAGCTCCTACGAGCAGTACTTC
CDR3aa: CAIRGTESSYEQYF

abundance: many
j_gene: TRBJ2-7
d_gene: TRBD1
v_gene: TRBV12-3/TRBV12-4
CDR3nt: TGTGCCAGCAACCCAACAGGGGGTTACGAGCAGTACTTC
CDR3aa: CASNPTGGYEQYF

abundance: .
j_gene: TRBJ2-7
d_gene: TRBD1
v_gene: TRBV2
CDR3nt: TGTGCCAGCAAGGCCCTGAGGACAGGGGAGAGAATTCAGTACTTC
CDR3aa: CASKALRTGERIQYF

abundance: many
j_gene: TRBJ2-6
d_gene: .
v_gene: TRBV20-1
CDR3nt: TGCAGTGCTGAATCTGGGGCCAACGTCCTGACTTTC
CDR3aa: CSAESGANVLTF

abundance: .
j_gene: TRBJ2-4
d_gene: .
v_gene: TRBV7-9
CDR3nt: TGTGCCGACAGTCGACTAGAAAACATTCAGTACTTC
CDR3aa: CADSRLENIQYF

abundance: .
j_gene: TRBJ1-5
d_gene: .
v_gene: TRBV7-9
CDR3nt: TGTGCCAGCAGCGAAGGTAGGGGGGCTACTCAGCCCCAGCATTTT
CDR3aa: CASSEGRGATQPQHF

abundance: .
j_gene: TRBJ2-7
d_gene: .
v_gene: TRBV13
CDR3nt: TGTGCCAGCAGCTTTCGGGATTCTCGCGAGCAGTACTTC
CDR3aa: CASSFRDSREQYF

abundance: many
j_gene: TRBJ1-1
d_gene: .
v_gene: TRBV7-8
CDR3nt: TGTGCCAGCAGCCCTTTCCCCTCGGACACTGAAGCTTTCTTT
CDR3aa: CASSPFPSDTEAFF

abundance: .
j_gene: TRBJ2-7
d_gene: .
v_gene: TRBV3-1
CDR3nt: TGTGCCAGCAGCCAAGATTTACAGGGACCCTACGAGCAGTACTTC
CDR3aa: CASSQDLQGPYEQYF